These T cell receptor beta chains were read from a single sample in a study of regulatory T cells in long-lasting Graves disease. TCRdb re-derived calls from the multiplex PCR reads in MiXCR, one entry per CDR3 protein. Of 300,000 to 450,000 distinct CDR3 sequences listed, around 15% were seen once; the top ten hold approximately 21%. Sequences were derived from peripheral blood mononuclear cells (PBMCs), sampled at new diagnosis, from a patient treated with antithyroid drugs. These receptors originate from a female donor with Graves disease. The CDR3 runs from the conserved cysteine through the conserved F or W. A D gene is named only where the DNA matches it firmly. Only part of the rows carry a size: once, few, many, or a class if the clone is expanded.

size	D	V	J	DNA	CDR3
many	NA	TRBV6-5	TRBJ1-1	TGTGCCAGCAGTTACTCTCGGCATTTGAACACTGAAGCTTTCTTT	CASSYSRHLNTEAFF
many	TRBD1	TRBV9	TRBJ1-2	TGTGCCAGCAACTTACAGGGGTATGGCTACACCTTC	CASNLQGYGYTF
NA	NA	TRBV11-2	TRBJ2-1	TGTGCCAGCAGCTTACTAGTCTCTGAGCAGTTCTTC	CASSLLVSEQFF
few	NA	TRBV29-1	TRBJ2-7	TGCAGCGTTTCCGGACAGCACTACGAGCAGTACTTC	CSVSGQHYEQYF
many	NA	TRBV11-2	TRBJ1-1	TGTGCCAGCAGCTCTCGGGTCCGGGGGCGGGACACTGAAGCTTTCTTT	CASSSRVRGRDTEAFF
few	TRBD1	TRBV4-2	TRBJ2-5	TGTGCCAGCAGCCAAGGGACAGGGACGGTTCAAGAGACCCAGTACTTC	CASSQGTGTVQETQYF
NA	TRBD2	TRBV6-5	TRBJ2-2	TGTGCCAGCAGTTATGACCCGGGAGGTTTCACCGGGGAGCTGTTTTTT	CASSYDPGGFTGELFF
many	NA	TRBV14	TRBJ2-5	TGTGCCAGCCGTGGCCGAATCCAAGAGACCCAGTACTTC	CASRGRIQETQYF
NA	TRBD2	TRBV3-1	TRBJ2-1	TGTGCCAGCAGCCGACTAGCGGGGGGGACCTTATACAATGAGCAGTTCTTC	CASSRLAGGTLYNEQFF
NA	NA	TRBV19	TRBJ2-7	TGTGCCAGTAGTCCAAGTCGGGCTTACGAGCAGTACTTC	CASSPSRAYEQYF
many	NA	TRBV20-1	TRBJ2-3	TGCAGTGCTAGAGGGAGGGTGGGAACAGATACGCAGTATTTT	CSARGRVGTDTQYF
many	NA	TRBV15	TRBJ1-1	TGTGCCACCAGCAGACGTCACGAGGATACAGAAGCTTTCTTT	CATSRRHEDTEAFF
many	TRBD1	TRBV28	TRBJ1-4	TGTGCCAGCAGCCATAATTCAGGGGGCACAACTAATGAAAAACTGTTTTTT	CASSHNSGGTTNEKLFF
many	NA	TRBV11-2	TRBJ2-1	TGTGCCAGCAGCTCGCCTGCACCGGGCAATGAGCAGTTCTTC	CASSSPAPGNEQFF